This T cell receptor beta chain was sequenced for a study of long-term antiretroviral therapy in people with HIV (dated by TCRdb to the early 2020s). In terms of the full investigation: The earliest samples were collected roughly a decade before the 2015 WHO recommendation for immediate ART, at a time when ART was usually postponed until CD4 counts fell. A retrospective serial study tested whether changes in peripheral blood TRB repertoire composition and diversity were associated with ART initiation and durable HIV suppression. From some 30 adults with confirmed HIV infection, the cohort provided 150 to 200 cryopreserved PBMC samples, gathered serially across a mean of approximately six years (range 1-12). About 35% of the 30 participants with HIV were female. No cross-contamination during QIAcube processing was shown when test extractions of a monoclonal T-cell line were performed alongside roughly 30 polyclonal samples.

With regard to this clone: This receptor's antigen is unknown. No base qualities exist here, and no much larger clone lies one base off it.

Here V drops 3 bases and J drops 7 bases, and the junction holds 16 bases not matched to any gene. The CDR3 holds 17 amino acids from the cysteine to the phenylalanine. Only the CDR3 DNA stays, 51 bases, in frame from base 1. Per the germline V gene, SGDLS is the CDR1 and YYNGEE is the CDR2. To be included, a participant needed at least one PBMC sample from before ART initiation plus at least two post-ART samples. Every participant with HIV received treatment in the United States of America. Before DNA extraction, cryopreserved samples of about 1-11 million PBMC were thawed and then washed. At the time of the earliest PBMC sample for each participant with HIV, ages ranged from roughly 23 to 60 years. Each participant contributed PBMC samples from 1-4 timepoints before ART initiation and 2-8 timepoints after ART initiation, with a median of 7 samples. For every participant, serial HIV viral load, CD4+ T-cell count, ART history and demographic data were obtained. A Qiagen kit on a QIAcube was used to extract genomic DNA from unsorted PBMC, with samples processed in batches of 12.

Summary of the overall study and its limitations: Unsorted PBMC were profiled instead of sorted CD4+ and CD8+ T cells because pre-ART samples had limited cell numbers. A significant increase in TRB diversity was found to be associated with ART initiation, although TRB diversity was observed to remain significantly below that of transplant donor controls even after long-term ART. Since PBMC availability was limited, sequencing covered only the TCR beta chain, with no alpha chain pairing. The samples span the years 2004 to 2017, and the ART regimens used at that time may not be as effective as current regimens. The repertoire was dominated across all time points by expanded TRB clones identified before ART initiation, although this dominance was seen to fluctuate and to decrease in many PLHIV after ART. CDR3 length ranges in HIV repertoires were narrower than in controls, and network structure suggested an antigen-experienced repertoire with only a slight naive shift after ART. Inferences about post-ART repertoire changes were limited because no data were available on ART adherence, viral resistance or therapy changes.

The immunoSEQ hsTCRB v3.0 assay was used at survey level resolution to sequence the TRB variable region. A depth of roughly 35,000-55,000 T-cell genomes per sample was targeted for TRB sequencing. TRB libraries were pooled and sequenced on an Illumina MiSeq using a v3 150-cycle kit. Concerning the study's data processing: Repertoire analysis ran in R within a reproducible Nextflow workflow covering QC, data transformation and analysis. LymphoSeq2, an R package for AIRR-Seq data exploration, was used to implement custom analyses. Four samples that yielded fewer than 5000 total TRB sequences were excluded, so that approximately 170 HIV repertoires were analyzed. Among the approximately 180 retained HIV repertoires, approximately 61 were collected before ART initiation and around 130 after ART initiation. Repertoires were downsampled to 5000 TRB nucleotide sequences, with summary statistics averaged over 100 downsampling iterations. The analysis kept only TRB sequences whose CDR3 regions were at least seven amino acids long. A Shannon entropy-derived clonality score and the Gini coefficient were used to measure diversity. Repertoire networks linked the top 5000 CDR3 amino acid sequences whenever two sequences differed by an edit distance of one. GLIPH2 predicted antigen specificity groups and MHC restriction for TRB CDR3 amino acid sequences. To flag known associations with CMV, EBV, HIV or tissue antigens, CDR3 amino acid sequences were compared against VDJdb and McPAS-TCR. Pre-ART, post-ART and control groups were compared with Wilcoxon signed-rank tests and Holm-Bonferroni correction. TCRdb carries this immuneACCESS record with in-frame sequences only. Its versions omit some clonotypes, under half of them owing to an unresolved V gene in the studies checked, with the rest unexplained. Clone size and the V and J calls come from that table; the DNA yielded D and trimming. This sample comprises tens of thousands of clones, around 85% of them detected only once. Jointly, the top ten make up less than 5.5% of the sample.

The sequencing here drew on unsorted PBMCs, taken 3.3 years after starting antiretroviral therapy. The sequence was collected from a young man with HIV. The chain uses TRBV9 and TRBJ2-1; TRBD2 aligns with 7 central bases. CDR3 loop: CASSEPLRGSIGNEQFF. The DNA reads as follows: TGTGCCAGCAGCGAGCCCCTGCGGGGGAGTATCGGTAATGAGCAGTTCTTC. The reference TRBV9 and TRBJ2-1 proteins fill in what lies around the CDR3, so the full variable domain reads DSGVTQTPKHLITATGQRVTLRCSPRSGDLSVYWYQQSLDQGLQFLIQYYNGEERAKGNILERFSAQQFPDLHSELNLSSLELGDSALYFCASSEPLRGSIGNEQFFGPGTRLTVL.